These 13 T cell receptor beta chains came from one sample sequenced in a study of CD8 T cells in Susac syndrome. An input of roughly 0.5 to 1 ug of RNA was subjected to reverse transcription using random hexamers. TCRdb reanalysed the immunoSEQ multiplex PCR reads using MiXCR and keeps one entry per CDR3 protein. Of about 200,000 distinct CDR3 sequences listed, roughly 94% are singletons. The sequencing input was CD4+ T cells from PBMCs. Receptor source: a human donor in good health.

This chain uses TRBV20-1 with TRBJ1-4; no definite D call. The V gene lost 1 base and the J gene lost 0 bases, with 6 bases spanning the gap. The CDR3 covers 14 residues. CDR1 is DFQATT and CDR2 is SNEGSKA in the germline V gene (reference sequence). This CDR3 reads CSARVPATNEKLFF. CDR3 in DNA: TGCAGTGCTAGAGTACCAGCAACTAATGAAAAACTGTTTTTT.

V gene TRBV7-9 combines with J gene TRBJ2-5, with TRBD2 matching over 7 bases. Germline V gene lookup returns CDR1 SEHNR and CDR2 FQNEAQ (reference sequence). V trimming: 5 bases; J trimming: 2 bases; junction bases outside the gene matches: 5. This CDR3 has 14 amino acids. The DNA for the CDR3 is TGTGCCAGCAGCCCCCGGGAGGATCAAGAGACCCAGTACTTC. The encoded protein is CASSPREDQETQYF. The full variable domain, rest sourced from reference TRBV7-9 and TRBJ2-5, is DTGVSQNPRHKITKRGQNVTFRCDPISEHNRLYWYRQTLGQGPEFLTYFQNEAQLEKSRLLSDRFSAERPKGSFSTLEIQRTEQGDSAMYLCASSPREDQETQYFGPGTRLLVL.

This chain links TRBV30 with TRBJ2-5; D tentatively fits TRBD1 or TRBD2 (5 bases each). CDR3 length: 16 amino acids. The germline V gene encodes CDR1 GTSNPN and CDR2 SVGIG (reference sequence). V shed 2 bases and J shed 2 bases, with 18 bases lying between them. CDR3 sequence: CAWSRSSEGIQETQYF. CDR3 sequence (DNA): TGTGCCTGGAGTAGATCCAGCGAGGGGATTCAAGAGACCCAGTACTTC.

V and J are TRBV30 and TRBJ2-2, with D possibly TRBD1 on 7 matching bases. CDR3 length equals 16 residues. Trimming removed 4 bases at V and 7 bases at J, with 22 bases between. Germline V gene data show CDR1 as GTSNPN and CDR2 as SVGIG (reference sequence). The CDR3 region has the DNA TGTGCCTGGAACCCACAGGGGCAGCGGGCGAGCGGGGAGCTGTTTTTT. This gives the protein CAWNPQGQRASGELFF.

The J gene is TRBJ2-5, the V gene TRBV20-1; D unclear. CDR1 and CDR2 from the germline V gene are DFQATT and SNEGSKA (reference sequence). The CDR3 contains 15 residues. Trimming pared 2 bases from V and 5 bases from J, leaving 18 bases between. The CDR3 nucleotides are TGCAGTGCTAGACTGCGCGTAGAATCCGTGGAGACCCAGTACTTC. This sequence encodes CSARLRVESVETQYF.

J is TRBJ1-1 and V is TRBV20-1; tentative D call: TRBD1 (5 bases). The CDR3 has 13 amino acids. CDR1 DFQATT and CDR2 SNEGSKA come from the germline V gene (reference sequence). V gave up 3 bases and J gave up 3 bases, with 11 bases separating them. The CDR3 is CSASNGGDTEAFF. CDR3 DNA sequence: TGCAGTGCTAGTAATGGGGGGGACACTGAAGCTTTCTTT.

V usage is TRBV27 and J usage is TRBJ1-2, with D perhaps matching TRBD1 (6 bases). Looked up from germline, CDR1 is MNHEY and CDR2 is SMNVEV (reference sequence). The CDR3 totals 13 residues. With 6 bases removed from V and 10 bases from J, the gap between germline ends came to 18 bases. The CDR3, as DNA: TGTGCCAGCAGCCCGACGGGGGCTGTATTCTACACCTTC. The encoded protein is CASSPTGAVFYTF.

The V call is TRBV18, the J call TRBJ1-2, with D possibly matching TRBD1 (6 bases). CDR1 and CDR2 (germline): KGHSH, LQKENI. The CDR3 length is 14 residues. V was clipped by 2 bases and J by 6 bases, with 13 bases between them. The CDR3 is CASSPGNRANGYTF. CDR3 sequence (DNA): TGTGCCAGCTCACCAGGGAACAGGGCTAATGGCTACACCTTC. The variable domain in full, with the rest retrieved from reference TRBV18 and TRBJ1-2, is NAGVMQNPRHLVRRRGQEARLRCSPMKGHSHVYWYRQLPEEGLKFMVYLQKENIIDESGMPKERFSAEFPKEGPSILRIQQVVRGDSAAYFCASSPGNRANGYTFGSGTRLTVV.

The J gene is TRBJ2-3, the V gene TRBV3-1, with D maybe TRBD2 (7 bases). This CDR3 contains 16 residues. The V end was cut by 4 bases, the J end by 5 bases, with 19 bases between. Germline lookup yields CDR1 LGHDT and CDR2 YNNKEL (reference sequence). CDR3 nucleotide sequence: TGTGCCAGCAGCCCCCCCCGAGAAGCGGGACAAGATACGCAGTATTTT. Translation: CASSPPREAGQDTQYF.

The chain recombines TRBV20-1 with TRBJ1-4; 7 bases line up with TRBD1. CDR3 length: 14 residues. The J segment lost 6 bases and the V segment lost 0 bases, leaving 4 bases of the junction unmatched. Germline CDR1 and CDR2: DFQATT and SNEGSKA (reference sequence). DNA of the CDR3: TGCAGTGCTAGAGATTTCCAGGGGGATGAAAAACTGTTTTTT. This sequence encodes CSARDFQGDEKLFF.

The table lists this clonotype with a count of one. The chain couples TRBV5-1 to TRBJ2-7; 7 bases fit TRBD1. Trimming cost V 0 bases and J 1 base; bases outside gene matches: 13. The CDR3 has 18 residues. Germline V gives CDR1 SGHRS, CDR2 YFSETQ. CDR3 residues: CASSLGPSGQRGSYEQYV. CDR3 sequence (DNA): TGCGCCAGCAGCTTGGGCCCCTCGGGACAGAGGGGATCCTACGAGCAGTACGTC.

V is TRBV24-1 and J is TRBJ1-4; 7 positions match TRBD1. Germline lookup yields CDR1 KGHDR and CDR2 SFDVKD. The CDR3 sequence is 15 residues long. With V trimmed by 4 bases and J by 2 bases, 3 bases remained unmatched. DNA for the CDR3: TGTGCCACCAGTGAGCCGACAGGGACTAATGAAAAACTGTTTTTT. Translating gives CATSEPTGTNEKLFF.

The chain joins TRBV9 to TRBJ2-1; D is unclear. The CDR3 consists of 14 residues. V was shortened by 2 bases and J by 0 bases, with 6 bases between the two germline ends. Germline values: CDR1 SGDLS, CDR2 YYNGEE. CDR3: CASSVTASYNEQFF. The CDR3 nucleotides read TGTGCCAGCAGCGTTACAGCCTCCTACAATGAGCAGTTCTTC.